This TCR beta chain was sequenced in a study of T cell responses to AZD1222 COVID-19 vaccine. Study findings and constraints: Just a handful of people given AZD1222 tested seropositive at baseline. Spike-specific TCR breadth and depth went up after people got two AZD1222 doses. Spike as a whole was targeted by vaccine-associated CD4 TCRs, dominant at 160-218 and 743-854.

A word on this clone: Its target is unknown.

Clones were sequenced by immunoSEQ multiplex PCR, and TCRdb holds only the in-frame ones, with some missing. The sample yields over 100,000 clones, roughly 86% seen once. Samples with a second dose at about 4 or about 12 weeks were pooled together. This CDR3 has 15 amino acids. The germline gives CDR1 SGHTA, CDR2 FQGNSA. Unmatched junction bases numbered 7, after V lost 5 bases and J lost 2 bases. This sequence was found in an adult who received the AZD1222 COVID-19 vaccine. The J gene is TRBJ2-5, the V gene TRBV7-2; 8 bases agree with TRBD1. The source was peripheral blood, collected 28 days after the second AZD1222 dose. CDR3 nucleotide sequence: TGTGCCAGCAGCGCCCGGACAGGGTCACAAGAGACCCAGTACTTC. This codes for CASSARTGSQETQYF. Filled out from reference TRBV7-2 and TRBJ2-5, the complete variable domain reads GAGVSQSPSNKVTEKGKDVELRCDPISGHTALYWYRQSLGQGLEFLIYFQGNSAPDKSGLPSDRFSAERTGGSVSTLTIQRTQQEDSAVYLCASSARTGSQETQYFGPGTRLLVL.